This TCR beta chain stems from a study of CD8+ T cells in alopecia areata. Study-wide context: Tofacitinib was taken orally by treated patients, and the dose was 5 to 10 mg twice daily. Study-wide results and limits: It was lesional scalp, especially alopecia totalis/universalis, that showed higher clonality than normal scalp. Many expanded lesional clones remained in scalp and blood on tofacitinib.

Sample treatment: oral pan-JAK inhibitor, 5-10 mg twice daily. Alopecia areata patients provided lesional scalp punch biopsies and peripheral blood, both collected for the study. V lost 2 bases and J lost 11; bases outside the gene matches: 8. CDR3 length: 13 residues. Germline assignment: CDR1 MGHDK and CDR2 SYGVNS. As the sequencing template, cDNA was produced by extracting RNA and reverse transcribing it. TCRdb keeps only in-frame clones here, not all; method: immunoSEQ multiplex PCR. Of 150,000 to 200,000 clones listed, roughly three fifths are singletons. On this clone: The antigen remains undetermined.

The source is a human donor with alopecia areata. Sequencing used CD4+ T cells sorted from blood, obtained around week 50, from a patient treated with tofacitinib. The rearrangement links TRBV25-1 to TRBJ1-1; 7 bases agree with TRBD1. The CDR3 sequence is CASSERGTAEAFF. The DNA of the CDR3 is TGTGCCAGCAGTGAACGTGGGACAGCGGAGGCTTTCTTT.